The next 12 T cell receptor beta chains were all read from a single sample in a study of T-cell memory formation after mild COVID-19. MiXCR, applied by TCRdb to the 5' RACE reads, yields one record per CDR3 protein. The sample holds 470,000 or so distinct CDR3 sequences, 15% to 20% seen once. The sequencing sample was made of PBMCs or a T cell subset sorted from them (not recorded which). The receptors originated from an adult woman who had mild COVID-19 (a few samples of this study predate the infection). Cell type and time point are not known.

This clonotype was seen once. This sequence joins TRBV7-3 and TRBJ1-5; the match to TRBD1 covers 8 bases. With 6 bases clipped from V and 2 bases from J, the junction kept 6 bases outside the gene matches. CDR1 is SGHTA and CDR2 is FQGTGA in the germline V gene. The CDR3 has 15 residues. The CDR3 loop is CASRIPDRGNQPQHF. CDR3 nucleotide sequence: TGTGCCAGCAGAATACCGGACAGGGGCAATCAGCCCCAGCATTTT.

There are a few counts of this clonotype. The chain uses TRBV12-3 or TRBV12-4 and TRBJ2-3; no clear D. This CDR3 is 15 amino acids long. The V end lost 1 base, the J end lost 6 bases, and 14 bases lay between the germline ends. CDR3 region: CASSLVSSARDTQYF. The CDR3 coding sequence is TGTGCCAGCAGTTTAGTAAGTTCGGCGAGGGATACGCAGTATTTT.

This clonotype was seen a handful of times. The chain carries TRBV2 and TRBJ2-1; 12 bases match TRBD2. The V segment lost 6 bases and the J segment 10 bases; nucleotides outside the gene matches: 13. In germline, CDR1 is SNHLY, CDR2 FYNNEI. The CDR3 is 16 residues long. This chain's CDR3 is CASRGPGLAGLEEQFF. Here the CDR3 DNA reads TGTGCCAGCAGAGGACCTGGACTAGCGGGACTAGAAGAGCAGTTCTTC.

The J gene is TRBJ2-5, the V gene TRBV5-1; 7 nucleotides agree with TRBD1. CDR3 length equals 15 residues. The trim removed 7 bases at V and 2 bases at J, leaving 11 bases unmatched. The germline V gene has CDR1 SGHRS and CDR2 YFSETQ. The CDR3 DNA follows: TGCGCCAGCGTACCCACAGGGGTCTGGCAAGAGACCCAGTACTTC. As protein: CASVPTGVWQETQYF.

This clonotype was counted between two and nine times. V and J are TRBV4-2 and TRBJ2-3; 10 positions match TRBD2. Germline lookup yields CDR1 LGHNA and CDR2 YNFKEQ. The V segment lost 5 bases and the J segment 4 bases; nucleotides outside the gene matches: 9. The CDR3 totals 16 residues. CDR3 sequence (DNA): TGTGCCAGCAGCGTTACGTCTAGCGGGAGTTCAGATACGCAGTATTTT. It specifies CASSVTSSGSSDTQYF.

This clonotype was detected only a few times. This chain joins TRBV12-3 or TRBV12-4 and TRBJ1-1, with 8 bases that match TRBD1. The ends lost 10 bases at V and 5 bases at J; junction bases unmatched: 9. This CDR3 has 13 residues. CDR3 DNA: TGTGCCACCTTACAGGGGGGAAGGACTGAAGCTTTCTTT. It codes for CATLQGGRTEAFF.

The J gene is TRBJ2-5, the V gene TRBV3-1; D is uncertain. This CDR3 is built from 14 residues. CDR1 and CDR2 from the germline V gene are LGHDT and YNNKEL (reference sequence). The V and J ends lost 1 base and 5 bases respectively, with 11 bases between them. This CDR3 reads CASSQGRLGETQYF. Here the CDR3 DNA reads TGTGCCAGCAGCCAAGGACGACTGGGGGAGACCCAGTACTTC.

The chain employs TRBV6-2 or TRBV6-3 and TRBJ2-7, with D hard to call. This CDR3 spans 12 amino acids. CDR1 is MNHEY and CDR2 is SVGEGT in the germline V gene. Trimming removed 0 bases at V and 7 bases at J, with 7 bases between. DNA for the CDR3: TGTGCCAGCAGTTACTCGGTTCGGGAGCAGTACTTC. Its protein product is CASSYSVREQYF.

The table lists this clonotype with a few counts. The V and J genes are TRBV12-3 or TRBV12-4 and TRBJ2-4; 7 bases map to TRBD2. The CDR3 is made up of 14 amino acids. V lost 9 bases, J lost 7 bases, and 12 bases stayed unmatched. CDR3 sequence reads: CASSRMGGRNIQYF. CDR3 nucleotides: TGTGCCAGTTCTAGGATGGGGGGGAGGAACATTCAGTACTTC.

This clonotype was seen more than once but under ten times. The J gene is TRBJ1-2, the V gene TRBV6-6; TRBD1 aligns across 9 bases. The CDR3 has 16 residues. CDR1 MNHNY and CDR2 SVGAGI come from the germline V gene (reference sequence). The trim removed 4 bases at V and 7 bases at J, leaving 13 bases unmatched. The CDR3 DNA follows: TGTGCCAGCAGTTTGCCAGGGACAGGGAGGTCCGTTGGCTACACCTTC. It translates to CASSLPGTGRSVGYTF.

The chain employs TRBV7-3 and TRBJ2-5, with 9 positions matching TRBD2. The CDR3 length is 15 residues. Germline V gene sequence: CDR1 SGHTA, CDR2 FQGTGA. V shed 5 bases and J 0 bases; nucleotides not matched to a gene: 4. The CDR3 DNA is TGTGCCAGCAGCGAAAGCGGGGGGTACCAAGAGACCCAGTACTTC. Encoded protein: CASSESGGYQETQYF.

This clonotype was detected only a few times. The V gene is TRBV5-1, the J gene TRBJ1-1, with TRBD1 matching 9 bases. V shed 4 bases, J shed 5 bases, and the junction held 12 bases outside the gene matches. Germline V CDR1 and CDR2: SGHRS, YFSETQ. The CDR3 is 16 residues long. The CDR3 DNA reads TGCGCCAGCAGCCCGGCACCGGGACAGGGAGAGACTGAAGCTTTCTTT. It translates to CASSPAPGQGETEAFF.